This T cell receptor (beta chain) is from a study of neurological immune-mediated disorders. Ten or more counts support this clonotype. CDR3 length: 14 residues. Trimming shortened V by 8 bases and J by 2 bases, and 12 bases separated the two germline ends. With 10-nucleotide random UMIs, 5'RACE was used to make the cDNA. TCRdb reprocessed the 5' RACE reads via MiXCR and lists one record per CDR3 protein. The sample lists approximately 30,000 distinct CDR3 sequences; just over 6.5% were seen once. 2 million PBMCs stored at -80 C were the source of the unsorted libraries. The J gene is TRBJ2-2, the V gene TRBV12-3 or TRBV12-4; D might be TRBD1 or TRBD2, each matching 6 bases. Sequencing was carried out using PBMCs. The clonotype was recovered from a woman in her forties or fifties in good health. The CDR3 loop reads CASAPGANTGELFF. The DNA for the CDR3 is TGTGCCAGCGCCCCGGGGGCAAACACCGGGGAGCTGTTTTTT.